A selection of T cell receptor beta chains follows, all from one sample in a study of cytomegalovirus exposure and HLA in healthy donors. Assay: immunoSEQ multiplex PCR; the TCRdb copy retains only in-frame clones and omits some. The sample holds approximately 160,000 clones, around 80% seen once. Sequencing was performed on PBMCs. Receptor source: a woman aged 50 to 65 in good health and CMV-seropositive. CDR3s include the opening cysteine and the closing phenylalanine or tryptophan. D genes are given only for firm matches. Only part of the rows carry a size: once, few, many, or a class if the clone is expanded.

NA TRBJ1-5 NA TRBV18 CASHSPGQPQHF TGTGCCAGCCACTCCCCGGGTCAGCCCCAGCATTTT
TRBD2 TRBJ2-1 once TRBV19 CASSSRGLAGSYNEQFF TGTGCCAGTAGTTCCCGTGGACTAGCGGGATCCTACAATGAGCAGTTCTTC
TRBD2 TRBJ2-7 few TRBV7-9 CSSSPQGTSGRYEQYF TGTTCCAGCAGCCCACAAGGGACTAGCGGGAGGTACGAGCAGTACTTC
TRBD2 TRBJ2-2 few TRBV4-1 CASSQTSGRRGGELFF TGCGCCAGCAGCCAAACTAGCGGGAGGCGAGGCGGGGAGCTGTTTTTT
NA TRBJ2-2 few TRBV7-3 CASSWGTDTGELFF TGTGCCAGCAGCTGGGGGACTGATACCGGGGAGCTGTTTTTT
NA TRBJ2-7 NA TRBV19 CASSITGLNEQYF TGTGCCAGTAGTATCACAGGGCTCAACGAGCAGTACTTC
NA TRBJ1-1 few TRBV5-1 CASSLTVNTEAFF TGCGCCAGCAGCTTAACTGTCAACACTGAAGCTTTCTTT
NA TRBJ2-7 NA TRBV18 CASSPPRGKESEQYF TGTGCCAGCTCACCTCCCCGCGGTAAGGAGAGCGAGCAGTACTTC
TRBD1 TRBJ2-7 NA TRBV7-9 CASSSGTGTGDYEQYF TGTGCCAGCAGTTCAGGTACCGGGACAGGGGACTACGAGCAGTACTTC
NA TRBJ2-7 NA TRBV7-2 CASSSGLIRGQYF TGTGCCAGCAGCTCGGGACTCATACGAGGGCAGTACTTC
NA TRBJ1-5 once TRBV28 CASSFGWQGRRNQPQHF TGTGCCAGCAGTTTCGGGTGGCAGGGGAGACGCAATCAGCCCCAGCATTTT
TRBD1 TRBJ2-5 NA TRBV28 CASSFIQGAQETQYF TGTGCCAGCAGTTTCATACAGGGGGCCCAAGAGACCCAGTACTTC
TRBD2 TRBJ2-1 few TRBV2 CASSEAWASGINEQFF TGTGCCAGCAGTGAAGCTTGGGCTAGCGGGATTAATGAGCAGTTCTTC
TRBD1 TRBJ2-5 NA TRBV7-2 CASSWQGAGETQYF TGTGCCAGCAGCTGGCAGGGGGCCGGGGAGACCCAGTACTTC
TRBD2 TRBJ2-1 NA TRBV28 CASSGSGGWNEQFF TGTGCCAGCAGTGGTAGCGGGGGGTGGAATGAGCAGTTCTTC
TRBD1 TRBJ1-6 NA TRBV19 CASNYRDRGYNSPLHF TGTGCCAGTAATTACCGGGACAGGGGTTATAATTCACCCCTCCACTTT
NA TRBJ1-1 once TRBV7-3 CASSSGPWGREGTPEAFF TGTGCCAGCAGCTCAGGTCCTTGGGGTAGGGAGGGAACACCTGAAGCTTTCTTT
NA TRBJ2-4 few TRBV9 CASSVDSGGQGNIQYF TGTGCCAGCAGCGTAGATTCGGGCGGCCAGGGAAACATTCAGTACTTC
NA TRBJ1-1 NA TRBV6-5 CASSYSRNTEAFF TGTGCCAGCAGTTACTCGCGGAACACTGAAGCTTTCTTT
NA TRBJ1-4 NA TRBV7-2 CASSLDRYTNEKLFF TGTGCCAGCAGCTTAGACAGGTATACTAATGAAAAACTGTTTTTT
NA TRBJ2-7 NA TRBV27 CASSSTGTPRYEQYF TGTGCCAGCAGCTCCACCGGGACACCCCGCTACGAGCAGTACTTC
NA TRBJ1-2 few TRBV5-1 CASSGRGNYGYTF TGCGCCAGCAGCGGGAGAGGGAACTATGGCTACACCTTC
TRBD1 TRBJ1-1 NA TRBV9 CASSVGGARTEAFF TGTGCCAGTAGCGTAGGGGGCGCGCGGACTGAAGCTTTCTTT
NA TRBJ1-2 few TRBV5-8 CASSPGAGGYTF TGTGCCAGCAGCCCAGGGGCGGGCGGCTACACCTTC
TRBD1 TRBJ2-3 NA TRBV7-2 CASSSFGQGRKRTQYF TGTGCCAGCAGCTCTTTCGGACAGGGGAGGAAGAGGACGCAGTATTTT
NA TRBJ1-4 NA TRBV10-2 CASSEGAGEKLFF TGCGCCAGCAGTGAGGGGGCAGGGGAAAAACTGTTTTTT
TRBD2 TRBJ2-7 NA TRBV6-6 CASSYPSGRSYEQYF TGTGCCAGCAGTTACCCTAGCGGGAGATCCTACGAGCAGTACTTC
TRBD1 TRBJ1-2 NA TRBV7-9 CASSLGQGNTYGYTF TGTGCCAGCAGCTTGGGACAGGGCAACACCTATGGCTACACCTTC
TRBD1 TRBJ1-3 NA TRBV9 CASSVDNTGGGNTIYF TGTGCCAGCAGCGTAGACAATACAGGGGGAGGAAACACCATATATTTT
TRBD1 TRBJ2-3 NA TRBV7-9 CASSLRRGSTDTQYF TGTGCCAGCAGCTTGCGCAGGGGGAGCACAGATACGCAGTATTTT
TRBD2 TRBJ2-1 NA TRBV7-3 CASSWTSGGINEQFF TGTGCCAGCAGCTGGACTAGCGGGGGAATCAATGAGCAGTTCTTC
NA TRBJ2-2 once TRBV7-6 CASSLGSTGELFF TGTGCCAGCAGCCTCGGGTCCACCGGGGAGCTGTTTTTT
NA TRBJ2-5 NA TRBV28 CASSPYPTRGRETQYF TGTGCCAGCAGCCCTTACCCTACCAGGGGCCGAGAGACCCAGTACTTC
NA TRBJ1-1 NA TRBV5-4 CASSAGDLNTEAFF TGTGCCAGCAGCGCGGGAGACTTGAACACTGAAGCTTTCTTT
TRBD2 TRBJ2-7 many TRBV15 CATSAGLEPSYEQYF TGTGCCACCAGCGCCGGACTAGAACCCTCCTACGAGCAGTACTTC
NA TRBJ1-1 NA TRBV29-1 CSVDRGNTEAFF TGCAGCGTTGATCGGGGAAACACTGAAGCTTTCTTT
TRBD2 TRBJ2-3 once TRBV7-2 CASSLTSGGAGDTQYF TGTGCCAGCAGCTTAACTAGCGGGGGGGCAGGAGATACGCAGTATTTT
NA TRBJ2-3 NA TRBV9 CASTPVPTYSTDTQYF TGTGCCAGCACCCCTGTGCCTACCTATAGCACAGATACGCAGTATTTT
TRBD2 TRBJ2-3 few TRBV5-1 CASSSYAGGQDTQYF TGCGCCAGCAGCAGCTATGCGGGGGGGCAAGATACGCAGTATTTT
NA TRBJ2-6 NA TRBV4-2 CTSSQDRYSGANVLTF TGTACCAGCAGCCAAGACAGGTACTCTGGGGCCAACGTCCTGACTTTC
NA TRBJ2-3 NA TRBV19 CASGSRGRTDTQYF TGTGCCAGTGGGTCGCGGGGACGCACAGATACGCAGTATTTT
NA TRBJ1-1 NA TRBV9 CASSPPGLKLNTEAFF TGTGCCAGCAGCCCGCCAGGGCTGAAGTTGAACACTGAAGCTTTCTTT
TRBD1 TRBJ1-2 NA TRBV27 CASRTGVGGYTF TGTGCCAGCAGGACAGGGGTTGGTGGCTACACCTTC
NA TRBJ2-2 NA TRBV4-3 CASSQDPSSGLTGELFF TGCGCCAGCAGCCAAGATCCCTCCAGCGGGTTGACCGGGGAGCTGTTTTTT
NA TRBJ1-1 NA TRBV7-3 CASSPTGRGREGTEAFF TGTGCCAGCAGCCCCACCGGACGGGGCAGGGAGGGCACTGAAGCTTTCTTT
TRBD2 TRBJ2-3 NA TRBV9 CASSVDGRAGDTQYF TGTGCCAGCAGCGTAGACGGGAGGGCCGGAGATACGCAGTATTTT
NA TRBJ1-1 NA TRBV6-6 CASSYLTTPSAFF TGTGCCAGCAGTTACCTTACGACACCCTCTGCTTTCTTT
TRBD2 TRBJ2-7 NA TRBV5-1 CASSSREAWNEQYF TGCGCCAGCAGCTCGCGGGAGGCGTGGAACGAGCAGTACTTC
NA TRBJ1-1 NA TRBV19 CASSSKGVAEAFF TGTGCCAGTAGTTCTAAAGGGGTGGCTGAAGCTTTCTTT
NA TRBJ1-6 NA TRBV25-1 CASSWGGGNSPLHF TGTGCCAGCAGTTGGGGGGGCGGAAATTCACCCCTCCACTTT
NA TRBJ2-7 NA TRBV4-3 CASSQDRRTTPSYEQYF TGCGCCAGCAGCCAAGATCGTCGGACAACCCCCTCCTACGAGCAGTACTTC
TRBD1 TRBJ1-1 NA TRBV27 CASSDRVKNTEAFF TGTGCCAGCAGCGACAGGGTAAAGAACACTGAAGCTTTCTTT
NA TRBJ2-3 NA TRBV7-9 CASSLTSRGRGVTDTQYF TGTGCCAGCAGCTTAACCTCAAGGGGGCGGGGTGTAACAGATACGCAGTATTTT
TRBD2 TRBJ2-2 few TRBV27 CASSRRTGTSAAGELFF TGTGCCAGCAGTCGTAGAACCGGGACTAGTGCGGCCGGGGAGCTGTTTTTT